A selection of T cell receptor beta chains follows, all from one sample in a study of shared clonotypes between healthy human individuals. Repertoires were generated with immunoSEQ multiplex PCR, while TCRdb's copy carries only in-frame clones and drops some. This table holds about 100,000 clones, around half found once. Sequenced input: PBMCs. The receptors stem from a woman between 40 and 55 years old in good health. Some clones in this sample may be carry-over from other donors' samples. The CDR3 runs from the conserved cysteine through the conserved F or W. Size tells how often a clone was seen (once, few, many) or the class of an expanded clone, and some rows leave it out.

TRBV28 . CASSPPLRINTEAFF
TRBV7-4 . CASSFRGTDTQYF
TRBV30 . CAWTGKETQYF
TRBV7-3 . CASSLIRGNEQFF
TRBV18 many CASSPRTEAFF
TRBV30 few CAWSLGQDTQYF
TRBV15 many CATSRGAGGPQTQYF
TRBV27 many CASGSRTGQTQYF
TRBV4-2 . CASSQDRAGVWEQYF
TRBV4-2 few CASSQEIDSSYEQYF
TRBV25-1 many CASSGRVAGSAKNIQYF
TRBV29-1 few CSTRLADYNEQFF
TRBV5-1 many CASRGGSSHTDTQYF
TRBV28 . CASSLFLRAVTEAFF
TRBV28 . CASRPPGQGNYGYTF
TRBV7-9 . CASSPTEAGEQYF
TRBV28 . CASSSGGEQYF
TRBV4-1 many CASSQNSQGNTEAFF
TRBV4-1 . CASSQDYTIGTEAFF
TRBV7-9 many CASSLSSGSSDTQYF
TRBV18 many CASSPGTGSYNEQFF
TRBV28 few CASSSFSRGVYEQYF
TRBV30 few CAWSSGSETQYF
TRBV7-9 . CATDDFGNEKLFF
TRBV30 . CAWSVEVYEQYF
TRBV18 many CASSRGTVSPGSPLHF
TRBV14 . CASSQERPPRRLPQENYNEQFF
TRBV5-1 many CASSQRDTSANTEAFF
TRBV28 . CATSLAYEQYF
TRBV4-1 many CASSQGFREETQYF
TRBV10-3 . CAISDGIYEQYF
TRBV7-9 many CASSLVRAGTYEQYF
TRBV5-1 . CASSLGARTAEKLFF
TRBV2 . CASSVDTNTEAFF
TRBV4-3 . CASSQGKTGGTDTQYF
TRBV11-1 . CASSPHGRRLVF
TRBV4-1 . CASSQGRQGMNTEAFF
TRBV6-6 . CASMETGRYGYTF
TRBV5-4 few CASSPGTSSSYEQYF
TRBV4-1 once CASSHLGLGNEQFF
TRBV6-5 . CASSPGNYEQFF
TRBV2 . CASSGPPGQRFRGSYEQYF
TRBV6-4 many CASSDGESADTQYF
TRBV2 . CASSEMTRRISYEQYF
TRBV5-6 . CASSTHREYSPLHF
TRBV30 few CAWSGDRPPSAQHF
TRBV29-1 . CSAKDSWLTEAFF
TRBV7-2 few CASSSRSYNEQFF
TRBV7-9 . CASSHQGERTEAFF
TRBV30 . CAWSVSRVRTKTGDEQYF
TRBV7-2 many CASSLGGQEKLFF
TRBV15 few CATSRDRGVHEQYF
TRBV18 . CASSLGGGNYGYTF
TRBV6-4 many CASSPGLSTDTQYF
TRBV2 many CASGGLAGYNEQFF
TRBV10-3 few CAISERLLSEQYF
TRBV7-2 once CASSSPRGTAIYEQYF
TRBV28 . CASIWGGQVNQPQHF
TRBV7-9 . CASSSKLGYTF